Here is one TCR beta chain with its context. The sample originates from a study of blood T cell repertoires in COVID-19. The assay was immunoSEQ multiplex PCR, and TCRdb's table has in-frame clones only and misses some. The profile shows under 250,000 clones, roughly four fifths of them singletons. The germline V gene encodes CDR1 GTSNPN and CDR2 SVGIG (reference sequence). V was shortened by 3 bases and J by 0 bases, with 15 bases between the two germline ends. This CDR3 is built from 16 residues. Material: peripheral blood. This clonotype was obtained from a man aged 50-59 years with active or convalescent COVID-19. The rearrangement links TRBV30 to TRBJ2-1; a weak D match, TRBD2 (5 bases). The chain's CDR3 is CAWRTGGFSSYNEQFF. CDR3 in DNA: TGTGCCTGGAGAACCGGCGGGTTCAGCTCCTACAATGAGCAGTTCTTC.